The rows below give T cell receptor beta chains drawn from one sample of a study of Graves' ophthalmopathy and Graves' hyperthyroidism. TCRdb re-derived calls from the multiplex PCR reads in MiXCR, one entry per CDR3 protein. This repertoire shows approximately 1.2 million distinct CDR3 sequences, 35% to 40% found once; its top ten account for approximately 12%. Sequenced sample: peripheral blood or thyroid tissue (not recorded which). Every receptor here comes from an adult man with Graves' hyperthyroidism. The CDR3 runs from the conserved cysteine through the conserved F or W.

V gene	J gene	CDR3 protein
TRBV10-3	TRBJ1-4	CASSRAGTGHEKLFF
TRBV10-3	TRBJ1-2	CAISRRDRDYGYTF
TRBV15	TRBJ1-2	CATSRDRGIGYTF
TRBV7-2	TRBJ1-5	CASSLDSGVGQPQHF
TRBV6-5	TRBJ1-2	CASTKISSYGYTF
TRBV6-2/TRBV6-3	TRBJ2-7	CASSYSEQGDREQYF
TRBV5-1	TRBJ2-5	CASSFTPLGTSGPQVQYF
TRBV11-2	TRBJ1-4	CASNLGEGTNEKLFF
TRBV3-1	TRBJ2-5	CASSQMKRRGETQYF
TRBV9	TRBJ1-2	CASSVVERMGYTF